The rows below give T cell receptor beta chains drawn from one sample of a study of cytomegalovirus exposure and HLA in healthy donors. Here immunoSEQ multiplex PCR was the method, and the copy in TCRdb shows in-frame clones only, minus some. This table has under 200,000 clones, around 90% appearing once. Input material: PBMCs. These receptor sequences come from a boy younger than 10 in good health and CMV-seronegative. Each CDR3 is given with its conserved first and last residue. D genes are given only for firm matches. A row's size may be missing; if present it is once, few, many or a size class.

once,TRBD1,TRBJ1-1,TRBV28,TGTGCCACGTTGTCAGGGGGCTCAGAAGCTTTCTTT,CATLSGGSEAFF
.,.,TRBJ2-7,TRBV5-4,TGTGCCAGCAGTCACCCGGGGGACGAGCAGTACTTC,CASSHPGDEQYF
.,TRBD1,TRBJ2-7,TRBV9,TGTGCCAGCAGCGATCCGGGACAGGGCTACGAGCAGTACTTC,CASSDPGQGYEQYF
.,.,TRBJ2-1,TRBV9,TGTGCCAGCAGCGTAGTGTCGGGGAAGAGCTACAATGAGCAGTTCTTC,CASSVVSGKSYNEQFF
.,.,TRBJ2-3,TRBV5-1,TGCGCCAGCAGATATGACAGCGGCACAGATACGCAGTATTTT,CASRYDSGTDTQYF
.,TRBD1,TRBJ2-3,TRBV7-7,TGTGCCAGCAGCTTAGCGGCAGGGGGTCGAGATACGCAGTATTTT,CASSLAAGGRDTQYF
.,.,TRBJ1-3,TRBV9,TGTGCCAGCAGCGCCAACTCTGGAAACACCATATATTTT,CASSANSGNTIYF
.,.,TRBJ1-2,TRBV5-1,TGCGCCAGCAGCTTGGGGGACATTAGCTATGGCTACACCTTC,CASSLGDISYGYTF
.,.,TRBJ1-1,TRBV28,TGTGCCAGCGTTACTTTCAGGGAATCCCTTGAAGCTTTCTTT,CASVTFRESLEAFF
.,.,TRBJ1-4,TRBV7-6,TGTGCCAGCAGTGTGGGCGGGGGAAATGAAAAACTGTTTTTT,CASSVGGGNEKLFF
.,TRBD2,TRBJ2-1,TRBV27,TGTGCCAGCAACCCCTTAACTAGCGGGAGTTTTAATGAGCAGTTCTTC,CASNPLTSGSFNEQFF
once,TRBD1,TRBJ1-2,TRBV30,TGTGCCTGGAGATCCGGGACAGGGGGCTATGGCTACACCTTC,CAWRSGTGGYGYTF
few,.,TRBJ1-1,TRBV6-1,TGTGCCAGCAGTGAATCCGGGACAATGAACACTGAAGCTTTCTTT,CASSESGTMNTEAFF
.,.,TRBJ1-5,TRBV19,TGTGCCAGTAGTATAGGGGGCGAGGGCAATCAGCCCCAGCATTTT,CASSIGGEGNQPQHF
.,TRBD1,TRBJ2-2,TRBV5-1,TGCGCCAGCAGCTCCCTGACAGGGCATACCGGGGAGCTGTTTTTT,CASSSLTGHTGELFF
.,.,TRBJ2-1,TRBV19,TGTGCCAGTAGTATAGGGGCACCCTCGGCTGAGCAGTTCTTC,CASSIGAPSAEQFF
.,TRBD1,TRBJ1-5,TRBV6-5,TGTGCCAGCAGGGCAGGGGGGTATCAGCCCCAGCATTTT,CASRAGGYQPQHF
.,TRBD2,TRBJ2-1,TRBV7-2,TGTGCCAGCAGCCCAGCGGGGGGGATTAACAATGAGCAGTTCTTC,CASSPAGGINNEQFF
once,.,TRBJ2-5,TRBV7-9,TGTGCCAGCAGCTCGGAGCAAGGAACCCAGTACTTC,CASSSEQGTQYF
.,.,TRBJ2-4,TRBV27,TGTGCCAGCAGTTCCCCCAAGGCTCCCGGGAGCATTCAGTACTTC,CASSSPKAPGSIQYF
.,.,TRBJ1-2,TRBV9,TGTGCCAGCAGCGTAGCGGTCTGGGGCTGTTATGGCTACACCTTC,CASSVAVWGCYGYTF
.,.,TRBJ2-7,TRBV27,TGTGCCAGCAGTCTCCTGGGAGTAGGCGCTTCCTACGAGCAGTACTTC,CASSLLGVGASYEQYF
.,.,TRBJ1-4,TRBV30,TGTGCCTCAAGGGGGATTGCAACTAATGAAAAACTGTTTTTT,CASRGIATNEKLFF
.,TRBD1,TRBJ2-7,TRBV7-7,TGTGCCAGCAGCTTAGAGGGGACAGGGGCGTACGAGCAGTACTTC,CASSLEGTGAYEQYF
.,TRBD2,TRBJ2-5,TRBV7-9,TGTGCCAGCAGCCCTTTAGCGGGGGGTTTCCAAGAGACCCAGTACTTC,CASSPLAGGFQETQYF
once,.,TRBJ1-1,TRBV5-4,TGTGCCAGCAGCCAGAACAGGGAAGCCAGGACTGAAGCTTTCTTT,CASSQNREARTEAFF
.,.,TRBJ2-7,TRBV9,TGTGCCAGCAGCCGATCACCCGAGGGCGAGCAGTACTTC,CASSRSPEGEQYF
.,TRBD2,TRBJ2-3,TRBV7-8,TGTGCCAGCAATCCTAGCGGGGCCAACACAGATACGCAGTATTTT,CASNPSGANTDTQYF
.,.,TRBJ1-6,TRBV5-1,TGCGCCAGCAGCTTTTCAGCTAGCTCCTATAATTCACCCCTCCACTTT,CASSFSASSYNSPLHF
.,.,TRBJ1-5,TRBV28,TGTGCCAGCAGTTCACAGAGGACAGCGTTCAATCAGCCCCAGCATTTT,CASSSQRTAFNQPQHF
.,.,TRBJ1-2,TRBV11-2,TGTGCCAGCAGCTTCGGATTAGGGACTGACAGAAACTATGGCTACACCTTC,CASSFGLGTDRNYGYTF
once,.,TRBJ1-5,TRBV28,TGTGCCAGCAACCCCCGGGAGGGACGCCAATCCCAGCATTTT,CASNPREGRQSQHF
.,TRBD1,TRBJ2-7,TRBV14,TGTGCCAGCAGCCAGCAACAGGGGTTCTCCTACGAGCAGTACTTC,CASSQQQGFSYEQYF
.,.,TRBJ2-1,TRBV5-6,TGTGCCAGCACCCCAGGGGCCGGGGATGTGTATGAGCAGTTCTTC,CASTPGAGDVYEQFF
.,TRBD1,TRBJ2-7,TRBV19,TGTGCCAGTAGTCCGGGACAGGCCTACGAGCAGTACTTC,CASSPGQAYEQYF
.,TRBD1,TRBJ2-1,TRBV9,TGTGCCAGCAGCGGAATTCAGGGGGCCAACAATGAGCAGTTCTTC,CASSGIQGANNEQFF
.,TRBD1,TRBJ2-7,TRBV5-6,TGTGCCAGCAGGCCGGGACAGCGAGTTTACGAGCAGTACTTC,CASRPGQRVYEQYF
.,.,TRBJ2-1,TRBV4-2,TGTGCCAGCAGCCAGCTCGGAGGGACAGCAAATGAGCAGTTCTTC,CASSQLGGTANEQFF
.,TRBD2,TRBJ2-3,TRBV6-5,TGTGCCAGCAGTTACGGGCGGGGGGACGCAGATACGCAGTATTTT,CASSYGRGDADTQYF
.,TRBD2,TRBJ2-2,TRBV9,TGTGCCAGCAGCGTAGCAGCGGGAAGTACCGGGGAGCTGTTTTTT,CASSVAAGSTGELFF
once,.,TRBJ1-1,TRBV7-8,TGTGCCAGCAGCTTAGACAGGGACACTGAAGCTTTCTTT,CASSLDRDTEAFF
.,.,TRBJ2-3,TRBV4-1,TGCGCCAGCAGCGAGAGGGAAGGGGGTTTGGACGTGACGCAGTATTTT,CASSEREGGLDVTQYF
.,TRBD1,TRBJ2-3,TRBV5-1,TGCGCCAGCAGCTTGGAAGGGACAGGGGGCTCAGATACGCAGTATTTT,CASSLEGTGGSDTQYF
.,.,TRBJ2-1,TRBV6-1,TGTGCCAGCAGTGAGTCGGTCCCCGGGAGTGGGGATGAGCAGTTCTTC,CASSESVPGSGDEQFF
.,.,TRBJ2-7,TRBV6-1,TGTGCCAGCAGTGTTGGAGGGTACTACGAGCAGTACTTC,CASSVGGYYEQYF
.,.,TRBJ2-5,TRBV6-1,TGTGCCAGCAGTGTAACGGAAGAGACCCAGTACTTC,CASSVTEETQYF
once,TRBD1,TRBJ1-2,TRBV6-1,TGTGCCAGCAGGGGTTTGACAGGGAAGGGCTACACCTTC,CASRGLTGKGYTF
.,.,TRBJ2-1,TRBV7-6,TGTGCCAGCAGCTTCGAGGTCCCCAATGAGCAGTTCTTC,CASSFEVPNEQFF
.,TRBD1,TRBJ1-1,TRBV29-1,TGCAGCGTTGGATTCCAGCGCAGGGGGCAAAACACTGAAGCTTTCTTT,CSVGFQRRGQNTEAFF
.,TRBD2,TRBJ2-1,TRBV29-1,TGCAGCGTTGAAGCTAGGCTAGCGGTTAATGAGCAGTTCTTC,CSVEARLAVNEQFF
few,TRBD2,TRBJ2-7,TRBV4-1,TGCGCCAGCAGCCATGTAGCGGGGGACTACGAGCAGTACTTC,CASSHVAGDYEQYF
.,.,TRBJ2-2,TRBV4-1,TGCGCCAGCAGCCAAGATATTGCGGCGAACACCGGGGAGCTGTTTTTT,CASSQDIAANTGELFF
.,TRBD2,TRBJ2-3,TRBV6-1,TGTGCCAGCAGTGATCTAGCGGGGGCAGGGGTAGATACGCAGTATTTT,CASSDLAGAGVDTQYF
.,.,TRBJ2-7,TRBV7-2,TGTGCCAGCAGCCACAGCTCCTACGAGCAGTACTTC,CASSHSSYEQYF
.,.,TRBJ1-5,TRBV9,TGTGCCAGCAGCGTATCAGGCGCTAGCAATCAGCCCCAGCATTTT,CASSVSGASNQPQHF
.,TRBD1,TRBJ2-7,TRBV7-2,TGTGCCAGCAGCTCCCCCCGACAGGGTTCCTACGAGCAGTACTTC,CASSSPRQGSYEQYF
.,TRBD2,TRBJ2-1,TRBV5-1,TGCGCCAGCAGCTTGTGGCGGGAGCGGAGTGAGCAGTTCTTC,CASSLWRERSEQFF